The subject of this entry is one T cell receptor beta chain. Its specificity is not known. Libraries were prepared by immunoSEQ multiplex PCR; TCRdb keeps only in-frame clonotypes and omits some of them. The table has 82,000 or so clones, around 83% seen once. Between the trimmed V and J ends, which lost 5 bases and 7 bases, there was a span of 17 bases. CDR3 length: 14 residues. Germline V gives CDR1 MDHEN, CDR2 SYDVKM. These data come from a study of OX40 agonist ivuxolimab in advanced cancers. Overall study: Partial responses occurred in three patients (one hepatocellular carcinoma, two cutaneous melanoma). General observations from the study: Blood T cells, both CD4+ and CD8+, expanded clonally by week 6 at 0.1 to 3.0 mg/kg. Certain nonresponding patients likewise had low normalized T-cell clonal expansion.

This TCR was sampled from an adult with an advanced solid tumor such as melanoma, head and neck, liver or kidney cancer. Specimen: CD4+ or CD8+ T cells sorted from blood, collected in a trial of the OX40 agonist ivuxolimab. This chain connects TRBV28 to TRBJ1-2; D remains ambiguous. CDR3 sequence (DNA): TGTGCCAGCAGTCCCCAGCGGGCGGTTAGTGGCTACACCTTC. It yields the protein CASSPQRAVSGYTF.